This TCR beta chain was captured in a study of shared clonotypes between healthy human individuals. V dropped 0 bases and J dropped 5 bases, with 9 bases sitting between them. The CDR3 spans 14 residues. Germline V gives CDR1 SGHRS, CDR2 YFSETQ. Deep-level running was used for the assay. About 200 ng DNA, tens of thousands of T cell genomes, went into each sorted-subset replicate PCR. Data came from immunoSEQ multiplex PCR; TCRdb stores just in-frame clones and leaves some out. This table has some 500,000 clones, approximately 94% appearing once. Sequencing input: naive CD4+ T cells sorted from blood. Subset denoted: CD45RA+ positively selected. The V and J genes are TRBV5-1 and TRBJ1-5; D remains unclear. This receptor was identified in a young woman in good health. CDR3 sequence (DNA): TGCGCCAGCAGCTTGGTCGGGAACGATCAGCCCCAGCATTTT. Its translation: CASSLVGNDQPQHF.